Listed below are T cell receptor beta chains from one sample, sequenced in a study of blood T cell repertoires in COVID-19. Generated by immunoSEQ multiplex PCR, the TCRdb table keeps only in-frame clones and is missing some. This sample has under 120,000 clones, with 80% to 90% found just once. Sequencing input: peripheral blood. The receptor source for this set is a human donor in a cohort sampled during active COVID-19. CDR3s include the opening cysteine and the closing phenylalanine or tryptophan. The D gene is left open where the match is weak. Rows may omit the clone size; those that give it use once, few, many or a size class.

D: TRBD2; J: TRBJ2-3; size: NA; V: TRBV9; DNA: TGTGCCAGCAGCTCGCGGACTAGCGGGGCCCCTAGCACAGATACGCAGTATTTT; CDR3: CASSSRTSGAPSTDTQYF
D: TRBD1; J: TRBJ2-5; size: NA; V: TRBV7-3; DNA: TGTGCCAGCAGCTGGGACAGGCAAGAGACCCAGTACTTC; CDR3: CASSWDRQETQYF
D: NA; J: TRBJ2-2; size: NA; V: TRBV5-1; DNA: TGCGCCAGCAGCGCTGTTACTACGGTCGTCCGGGAGCTGTTTTTT; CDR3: CASSAVTTVVRELFF
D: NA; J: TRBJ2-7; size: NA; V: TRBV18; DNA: TGTGCCAGCTCACCACCTGAGGGGGGGGGCTACGAGCAGTACTTC; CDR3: CASSPPEGGGYEQYF
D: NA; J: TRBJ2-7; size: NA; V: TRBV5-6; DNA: TGTGCCAGCAGCTTCCCGACGGACACCTACGAGCAGTACTTC; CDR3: CASSFPTDTYEQYF
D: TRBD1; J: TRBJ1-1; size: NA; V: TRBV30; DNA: TGTGCCTGTAAAGGACAGGAGTATGAAGCTTTCTTT; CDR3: CACKGQEYEAFF
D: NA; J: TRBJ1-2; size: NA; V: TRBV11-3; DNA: TGTGCCAGCAGCACCGATAACAGGGTTTTTCGTGGCTACACCTTC; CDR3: CASSTDNRVFRGYTF
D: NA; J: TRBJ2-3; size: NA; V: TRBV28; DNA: TGTGCCAGCACGGACTGGGTAGATACGCAGTATTTT; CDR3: CASTDWVDTQYF
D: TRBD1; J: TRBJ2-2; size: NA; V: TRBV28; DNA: TGTGCCAGCAGTTTGAGGAAGGGGGCTTTCATGTTGAACACCGGGGAGCTGTTTTTT; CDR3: CASSLRKGAFMLNTGELFF
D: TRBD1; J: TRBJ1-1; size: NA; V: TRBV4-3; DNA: TGCGCCAGCAGCCAGGACAGGATGAACACTGAAGCTTTCTTT; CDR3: CASSQDRMNTEAFF
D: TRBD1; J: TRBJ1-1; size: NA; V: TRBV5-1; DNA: TGCGCCAGCAGCCCCGGGACAGGGGACACTGAAGCTTTCTTT; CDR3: CASSPGTGDTEAFF
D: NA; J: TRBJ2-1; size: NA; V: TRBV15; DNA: TGTGCCACCAGCAGGGGACTGCTCAATGAGCAGTTCTTC; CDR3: CATSRGLLNEQFF
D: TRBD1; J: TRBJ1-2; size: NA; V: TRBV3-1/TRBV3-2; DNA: TGTGCCAGCAGCCAAGAGGGGTCTCCGGGACAGGGGCCCGGATTCTATGGCTACACCTTC; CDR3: CASSQEGSPGQGPGFYGYTF
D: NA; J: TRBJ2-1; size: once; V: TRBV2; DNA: TGTGCCAGTAGGGGGGAGGGGTGGAATGAGCAGTTCTTC; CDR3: CASRGEGWNEQFF
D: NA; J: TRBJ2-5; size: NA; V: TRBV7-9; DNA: TGTGCCAGCAGCTTTGGCGGGACTCAAGAGACCCAGTACTTC; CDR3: CASSFGGTQETQYF
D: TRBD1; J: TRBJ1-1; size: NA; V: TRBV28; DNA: TGTGCCAGCAGCCTCCGGACAGGAGCTGAAGCTTTCTTT; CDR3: CASSLRTGAEAFF
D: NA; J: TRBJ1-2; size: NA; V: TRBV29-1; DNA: TGCAGCGAACCAGGGTCCGGCTACACCTTC; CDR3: CSEPGSGYTF
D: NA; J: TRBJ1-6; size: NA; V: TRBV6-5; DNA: TGTGCCAGCAGTTACTCTCAGGGGATCGGTAATTCACCCCTCCACTTT; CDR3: CASSYSQGIGNSPLHF
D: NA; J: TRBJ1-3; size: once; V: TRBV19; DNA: TGTGCCAGTAGTGTCCCAATTCGGGGAATAGCTGGAAACACCATATATTTT; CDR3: CASSVPIRGIAGNTIYF
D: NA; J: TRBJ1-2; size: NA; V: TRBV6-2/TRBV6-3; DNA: TGTGCCAGCAGTTTCGCAGACAGGCACTATGGCTACACCTTC; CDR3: CASSFADRHYGYTF
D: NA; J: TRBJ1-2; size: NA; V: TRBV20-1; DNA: TGCAGTGCTTCGCGGGACGGTGGCTACACCTTC; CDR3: CSASRDGGYTF
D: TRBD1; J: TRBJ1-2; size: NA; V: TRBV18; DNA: TGTGCCAGCTCACCAGTAGGACAGGAGGGCTATGGCTACACCTTC; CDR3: CASSPVGQEGYGYTF